This TCR beta chain was found in a study of cytomegalovirus exposure and HLA in healthy donors. Overall study: A later analysis reported the approximately 120 validation repertoires used the same platform as the 666 first-cohort repertoires. Study-level results: Rare sequences made up most TCRs, while some public TCRs were found in many donors. The finding came from a later analysis; first-cohort TCR clusters tended to co-occur in the roughly 120 validation repertoires.

Profiling relied on immunoSEQ multiplex PCR, and the TCRdb table lists in-frame clones only, not all of them. The sample records some 150,000 clones, about 91% being singletons. This CDR3 has 14 amino acids. The V gene lost 2 bases and the J gene lost 2 bases, with 10 bases spanning the gap. CDR1 is MGHRA, CDR2 YSYEKL, per germline. Details on this clone: What it binds is unknown.

The chain is built from TRBV4-1 and TRBJ2-7; D might be TRBD1 (5 bases). The TCR originated in a man aged 18-30 years in good health and CMV-seropositive. The sample comprised PBMCs. CDR3 coding DNA: TGCGCCAGCAGCCAAACGGACACTACCTACGAGCAGTACTTC. Residues: CASSQTDTTYEQYF.